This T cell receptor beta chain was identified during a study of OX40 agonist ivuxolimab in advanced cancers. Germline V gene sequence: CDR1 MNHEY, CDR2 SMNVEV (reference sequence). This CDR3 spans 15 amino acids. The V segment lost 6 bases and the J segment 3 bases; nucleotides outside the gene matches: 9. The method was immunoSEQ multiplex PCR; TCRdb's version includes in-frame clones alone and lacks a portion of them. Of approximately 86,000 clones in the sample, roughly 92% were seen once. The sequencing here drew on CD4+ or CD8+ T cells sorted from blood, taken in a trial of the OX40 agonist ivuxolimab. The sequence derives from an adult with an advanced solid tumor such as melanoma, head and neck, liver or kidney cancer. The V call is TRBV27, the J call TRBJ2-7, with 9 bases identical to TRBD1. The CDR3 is CASRRPGQGIYEQYF. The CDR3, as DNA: TGTGCCAGCAGACGTCCGGGACAGGGTATCTACGAGCAGTACTTC.